The 8 T cell receptor beta chains reported below all come from one sample, sequenced in a study of beta chain features in type 1 diabetes. The entirety of the isolated RNA underwent reverse transcription, so expressed TCRB transcripts were sequenced. Only in-frame clones appear in the TCRdb table, and some are missing; sequencing was by immunoSEQ multiplex PCR. The sample includes about 40,000 clones, 49% of them seen just once. Sequencing input: central memory CD4+ T cells from blood. The receptor set was obtained from a woman between 18 and 29 years old in good health.

This clone has just a few counts. The chain combines TRBV5-1 with TRBJ2-1; TRBD1 matches at 9 bases. CDR1 is SGHRS and CDR2 is YFSETQ in the germline V gene. V lost 0 bases and J lost 6; bases outside the gene matches: 7. CDR3 size: 16 residues. The DNA for the CDR3 is TGCGCCAGCAGCTTGGCCATGACGGGACAGGGCAATGAGCAGTTCTTC. Protein: CASSLAMTGQGNEQFF.

The rearrangement joins TRBV14 to TRBJ2-5; 7 nucleotides match TRBD1. TRBJ2-7 explains the end of the DNA better; the J call may be wrong. The germline CDR1 and CDR2 sequences are SGHDN and FVKESK. The CDR3 is made up of 13 amino acids. The DNA for the CDR3 is TGTGCCAGCAGCCCGAACAGGGGTTACGAGCAGTACTTC. This translates into CASSPNRGYEQYF.

This clone was observed a few times. This chain connects TRBV11-2 to TRBJ2-7; the match to TRBD2 covers 8 bases. Trimming cost V 7 bases and J 3 bases; bases outside gene matches: 17. CDR1 is SGHAT and CDR2 is FQNNGV in the germline V gene. The CDR3 contains 17 residues. CDR3 loop: CASTATMSLAGFYEQYF. The CDR3 coding sequence is TGTGCCAGCACAGCGACAATGAGTCTAGCGGGCTTCTACGAGCAGTACTTC.

The sample holds a few counts of this clone. The V gene is TRBV10-3, the J gene TRBJ2-6, with D possibly being TRBD1 (6 bases). CDR3 length equals 15 residues. V gave up 2 bases and J gave up 2 bases, with 7 bases separating them. Germline V lookup: CDR1 ENHRY, CDR2 SYGVKD. CDR3 nucleotide sequence: TGTGCCATCAGTGAGCCAGGGGCTGGGGCCAACGTCCTGACTTTC. Translated, it gives CAISEPGAGANVLTF.

The rearrangement uses TRBV7-6 and TRBJ2-7; D possibly corresponds to TRBD1 (6 bases). The germline V gene has CDR1 SGHVS and CDR2 FNYEAQ. The CDR3 extends over 17 amino acids. The germline V and J ends were trimmed by 4 bases and 0 bases, with 19 bases remaining between them. The CDR3 reads CASSSLGSGVSSYEQYF. The CDR3 DNA is TGTGCCAGCAGCTCACTGGGGTCAGGGGTAAGCTCCTACGAGCAGTACTTC.

In the case of this clone: Other DNA sequences from this sample encode an identical CDR3 as well. The chain couples TRBV5-1 to TRBJ2-7; no clear D gene. CDR3 size: 12 residues. V was pared by 0 bases and J by 5 bases, with 6 bases between. CDR1 is SGHRS, CDR2 YFSETQ, per germline. The CDR3 DNA sequence: TGCGCCAGCAGCTTGGGTGGGCACGAGCAGTACTTC. Encoded protein: CASSLGGHEQYF.

Comment on this clone: Different DNA sequences within this sample yield the same CDR3. The CDR3 nucleotides are TGTGCCAGCAGTTACGGCAGCGGGAGCACAGATACGCAGTATTTT. Amino acids: CASSYGSGSTDTQYF. The rearrangement links TRBV6-6 to TRBJ2-3, with D possibly TRBD2 on 6 matching bases. With 2 bases removed from V and 0 bases from J, the gap between germline ends came to 9 bases. This CDR3 has 15 residues. Germline V gene sequence: CDR1 MNHNY, CDR2 SVGAGI (reference sequence).

The chain links TRBV19 to TRBJ2-2, with 8 bases matching TRBD2. The CDR3 contains 17 residues. With 7 bases clipped from V and 0 bases from J, the junction kept 10 bases outside the gene matches. Germline CDR1 reads LNHDA; CDR2 reads SQIVND (reference sequence). The CDR3 DNA reads as TGTGCCAGTACTACGGGAGGGCCGGGCGCGAACACCGGGGAGCTGTTTTTT. Its translation is CASTTGGPGANTGELFF.